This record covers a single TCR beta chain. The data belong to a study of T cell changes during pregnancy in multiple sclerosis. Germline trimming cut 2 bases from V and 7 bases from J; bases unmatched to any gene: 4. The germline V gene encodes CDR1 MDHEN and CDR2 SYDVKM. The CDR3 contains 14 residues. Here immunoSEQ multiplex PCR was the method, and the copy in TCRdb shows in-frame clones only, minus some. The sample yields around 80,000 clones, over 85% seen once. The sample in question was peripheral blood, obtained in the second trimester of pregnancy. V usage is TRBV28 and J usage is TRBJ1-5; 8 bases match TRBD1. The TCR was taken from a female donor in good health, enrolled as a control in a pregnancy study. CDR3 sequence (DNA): TGTGCCAGCAGTTTAGGGACAGGTTACCAGCCCCAGCATTTT. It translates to CASSLGTGYQPQHF. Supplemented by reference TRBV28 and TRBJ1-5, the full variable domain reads DVKVTQSSRYLVKRTGEKVFLECVQDMDHENMFWYRQDPGLGLRLIYFSYDVKMKEKGDIPEGYSVSREKKERFSLILESASTNQTSMYLCASSLGTGYQPQHFGDGTRLSIL.